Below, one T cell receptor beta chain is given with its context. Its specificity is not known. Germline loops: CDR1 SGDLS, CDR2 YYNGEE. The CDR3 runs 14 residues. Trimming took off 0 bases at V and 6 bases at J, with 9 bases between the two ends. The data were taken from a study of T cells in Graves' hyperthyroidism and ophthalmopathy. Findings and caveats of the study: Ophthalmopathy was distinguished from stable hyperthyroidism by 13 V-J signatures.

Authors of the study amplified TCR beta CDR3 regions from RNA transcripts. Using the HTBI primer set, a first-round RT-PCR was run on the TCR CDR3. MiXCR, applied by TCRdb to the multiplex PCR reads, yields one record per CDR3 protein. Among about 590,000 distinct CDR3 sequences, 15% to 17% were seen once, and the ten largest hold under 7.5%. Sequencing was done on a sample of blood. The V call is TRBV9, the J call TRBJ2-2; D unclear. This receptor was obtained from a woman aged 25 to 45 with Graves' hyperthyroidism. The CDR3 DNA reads TGTGCCAGCAGCGTAGTTGAACCCCCCGGGGAGCTGTTTTTT. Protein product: CASSVVEPPGELFF.